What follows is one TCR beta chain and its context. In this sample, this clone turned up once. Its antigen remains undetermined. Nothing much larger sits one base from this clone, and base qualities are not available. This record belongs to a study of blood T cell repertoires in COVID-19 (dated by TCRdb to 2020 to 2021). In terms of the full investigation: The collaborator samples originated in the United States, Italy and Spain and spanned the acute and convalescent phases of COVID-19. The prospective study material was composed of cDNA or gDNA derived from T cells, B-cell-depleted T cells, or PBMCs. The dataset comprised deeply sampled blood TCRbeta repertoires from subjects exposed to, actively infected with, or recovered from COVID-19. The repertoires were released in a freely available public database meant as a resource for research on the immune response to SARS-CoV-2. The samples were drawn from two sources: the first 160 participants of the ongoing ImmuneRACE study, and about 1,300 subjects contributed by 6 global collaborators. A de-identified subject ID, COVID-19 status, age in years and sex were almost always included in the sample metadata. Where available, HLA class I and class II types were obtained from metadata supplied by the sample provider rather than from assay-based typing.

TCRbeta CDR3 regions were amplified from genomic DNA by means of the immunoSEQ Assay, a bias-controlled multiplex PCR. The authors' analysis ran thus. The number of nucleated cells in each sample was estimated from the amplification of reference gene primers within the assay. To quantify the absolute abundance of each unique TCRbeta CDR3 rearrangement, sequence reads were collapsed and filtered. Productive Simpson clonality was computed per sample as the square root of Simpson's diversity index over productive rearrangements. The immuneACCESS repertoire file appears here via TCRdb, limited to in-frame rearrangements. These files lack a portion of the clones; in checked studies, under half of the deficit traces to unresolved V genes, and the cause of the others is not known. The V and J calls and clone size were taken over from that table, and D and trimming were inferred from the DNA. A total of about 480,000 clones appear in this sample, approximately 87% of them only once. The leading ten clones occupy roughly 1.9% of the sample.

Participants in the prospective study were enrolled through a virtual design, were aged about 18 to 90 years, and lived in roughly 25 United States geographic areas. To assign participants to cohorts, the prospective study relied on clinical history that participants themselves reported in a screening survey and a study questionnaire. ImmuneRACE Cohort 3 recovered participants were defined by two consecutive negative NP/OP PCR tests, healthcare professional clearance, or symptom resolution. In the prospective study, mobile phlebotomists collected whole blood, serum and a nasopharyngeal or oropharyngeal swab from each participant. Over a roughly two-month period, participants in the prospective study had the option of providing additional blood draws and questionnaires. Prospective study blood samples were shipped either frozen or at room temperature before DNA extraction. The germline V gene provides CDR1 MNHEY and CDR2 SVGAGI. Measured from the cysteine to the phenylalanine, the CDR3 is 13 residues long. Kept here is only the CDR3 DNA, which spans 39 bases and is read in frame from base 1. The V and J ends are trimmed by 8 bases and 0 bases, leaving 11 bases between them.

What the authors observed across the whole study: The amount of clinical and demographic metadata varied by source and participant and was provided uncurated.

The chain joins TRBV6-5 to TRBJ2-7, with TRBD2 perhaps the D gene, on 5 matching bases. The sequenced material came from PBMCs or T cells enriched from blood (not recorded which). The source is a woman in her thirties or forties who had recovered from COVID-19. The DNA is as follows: TGTGCCAGCCGTCGGGGAAGCTCCTACGAGCAGTACTTC. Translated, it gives CASRRGSSYEQYF.